The present TCR beta chain was sequenced within a study of shared T cell receptors in the human thymus. V shed 0 bases and J shed 8 bases, with 20 bases lying between them. This CDR3 comprises 18 residues. Germline CDR1 and CDR2: MGHRA and YSYEKL. Assay: immunoSEQ multiplex PCR; the TCRdb copy retains only in-frame clones and omits some. The data contain more than 550,000 clones, 80% to 90% of them singletons. These data were likewise used in another study, on human thymus T cells.

V gene TRBV4-1 combines with J gene TRBJ1-6; unclear D gene. Sequencing was performed on thymocytes. The receptor comes from a girl under three years old with a congenital heart defect. CDR3 sequence reads: CASSQDRWRRPRYSPLHF. CDR3 DNA: TGCGCCAGCAGCCAAGATCGTTGGAGAAGACCTAGATATTCACCCCTCCACTTT.